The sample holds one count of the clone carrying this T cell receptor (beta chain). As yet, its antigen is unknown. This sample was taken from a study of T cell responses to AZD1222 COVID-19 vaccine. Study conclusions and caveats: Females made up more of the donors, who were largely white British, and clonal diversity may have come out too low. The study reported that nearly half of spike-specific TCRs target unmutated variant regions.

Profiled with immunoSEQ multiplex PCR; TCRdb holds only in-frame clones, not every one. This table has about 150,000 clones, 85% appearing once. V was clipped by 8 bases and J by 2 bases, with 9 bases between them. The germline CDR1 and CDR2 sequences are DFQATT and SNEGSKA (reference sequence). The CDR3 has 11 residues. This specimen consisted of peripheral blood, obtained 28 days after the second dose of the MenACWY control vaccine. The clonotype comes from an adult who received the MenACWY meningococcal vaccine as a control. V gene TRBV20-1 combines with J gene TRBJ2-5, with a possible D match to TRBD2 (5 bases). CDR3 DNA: TGCAGTTATCGGGAACAAGAGACCCAGTACTTC. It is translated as CSYREQETQYF.